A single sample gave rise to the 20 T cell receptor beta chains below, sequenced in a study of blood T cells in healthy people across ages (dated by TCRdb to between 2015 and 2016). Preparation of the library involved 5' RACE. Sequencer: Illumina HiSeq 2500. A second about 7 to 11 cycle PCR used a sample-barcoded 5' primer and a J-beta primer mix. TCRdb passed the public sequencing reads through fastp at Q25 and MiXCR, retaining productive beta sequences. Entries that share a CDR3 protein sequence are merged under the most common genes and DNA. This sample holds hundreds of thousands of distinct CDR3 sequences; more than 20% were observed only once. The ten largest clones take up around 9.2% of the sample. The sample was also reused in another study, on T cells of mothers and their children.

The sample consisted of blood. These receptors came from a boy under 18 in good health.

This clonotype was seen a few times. In nucleotides, the CDR3 is TGTGCCAGCAGCCTTTTAGCGGGACCGACCCAAGAGACCCAGTACTTC. It is translated as CASSLLAGPTQETQYF. The V gene is TRBV3-1, the J gene TRBJ2-5; TRBD2 matches at 8 bases. Trimming at V came to 4 bases and at J to 1 base, leaving 8 bases not matched to a gene. Germline V gene sequence: CDR1 LGHDT, CDR2 YNNKEL (reference sequence). The CDR3 totals 16 residues.

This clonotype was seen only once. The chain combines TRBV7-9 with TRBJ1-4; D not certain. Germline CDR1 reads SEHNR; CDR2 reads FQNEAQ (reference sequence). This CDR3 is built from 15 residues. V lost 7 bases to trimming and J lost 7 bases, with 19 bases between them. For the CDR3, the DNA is TGTGCCAGCACCCATACATCGGAGTCCAGTGAAAAACTGTTTTTT. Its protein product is CASTHTSESSEKLFF.

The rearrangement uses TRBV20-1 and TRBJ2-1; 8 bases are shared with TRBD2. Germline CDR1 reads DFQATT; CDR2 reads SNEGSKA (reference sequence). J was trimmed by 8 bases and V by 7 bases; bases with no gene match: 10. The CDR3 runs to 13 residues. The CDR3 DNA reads TGCAGTGTAATACCGGGACTAGGATATGAGCAGTTCTTC. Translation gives CSVIPGLGYEQFF.

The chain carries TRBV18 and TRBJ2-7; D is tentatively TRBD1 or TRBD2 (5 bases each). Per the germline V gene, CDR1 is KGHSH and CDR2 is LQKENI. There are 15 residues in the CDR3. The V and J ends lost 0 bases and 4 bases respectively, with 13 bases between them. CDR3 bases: TGTGCCAGCTCACCACCTATCGGGGCTGGATACGAGCAGTACTTC. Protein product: CASSPPIGAGYEQYF.

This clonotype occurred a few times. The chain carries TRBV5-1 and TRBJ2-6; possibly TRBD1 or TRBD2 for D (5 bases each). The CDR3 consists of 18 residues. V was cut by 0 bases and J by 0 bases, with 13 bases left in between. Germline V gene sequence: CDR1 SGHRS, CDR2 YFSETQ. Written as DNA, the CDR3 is TGCGCCAGCAGCTTGGATGGGGGAACGTACTCTGGGGCCAACGTCCTGACTTTC. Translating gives CASSLDGGTYSGANVLTF.

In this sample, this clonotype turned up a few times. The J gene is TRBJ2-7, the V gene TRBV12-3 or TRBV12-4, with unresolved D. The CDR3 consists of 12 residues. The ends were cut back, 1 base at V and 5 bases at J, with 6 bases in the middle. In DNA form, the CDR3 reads TGTGCCAGCAGTTTAGTCCCCCACGAGCAGTACTTC. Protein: CASSLVPHEQYF.

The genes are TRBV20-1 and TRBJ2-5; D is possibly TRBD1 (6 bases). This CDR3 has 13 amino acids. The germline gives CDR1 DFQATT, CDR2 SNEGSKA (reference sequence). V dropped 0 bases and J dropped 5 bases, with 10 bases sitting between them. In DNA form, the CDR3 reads TGCAGTGCTAGAGACACAGGGTTGGAGACCCAGTACTTC. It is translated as CSARDTGLETQYF.

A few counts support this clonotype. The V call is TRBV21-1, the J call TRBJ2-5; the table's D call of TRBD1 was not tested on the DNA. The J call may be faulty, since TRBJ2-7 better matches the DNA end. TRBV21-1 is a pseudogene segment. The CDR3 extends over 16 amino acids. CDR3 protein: CASSLYSGTPSYEQYF. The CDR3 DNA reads TGTGCCAGCAGCCTATACTCCGGGACACCGTCCTACGAGCAGTACTTC.

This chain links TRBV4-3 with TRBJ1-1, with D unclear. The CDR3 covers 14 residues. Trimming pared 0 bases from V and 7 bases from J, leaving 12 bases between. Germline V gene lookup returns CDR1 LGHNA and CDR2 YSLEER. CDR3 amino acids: CASSQETQSLEAFF. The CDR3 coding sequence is TGCGCCAGCAGCCAAGAAACTCAGAGCCTTGAAGCTTTCTTT.

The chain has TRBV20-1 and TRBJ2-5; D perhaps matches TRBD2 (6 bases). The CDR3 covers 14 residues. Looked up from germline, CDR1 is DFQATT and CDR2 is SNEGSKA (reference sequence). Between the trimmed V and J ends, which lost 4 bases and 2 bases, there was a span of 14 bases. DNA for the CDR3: TGCAGTGCTACTCCTTCGGGACTTCAAGAGACCCAGTACTTC. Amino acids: CSATPSGLQETQYF.

The CDR3 DNA reads as TGTGCCAGCAGGACTAGCGGGAGTACAAGCTACGAGCAGTACTTC. Translated: CASRTSGSTSYEQYF. The genes are TRBV7-8 and TRBJ2-7; 12 bases match TRBD2. Trimming cost V 6 bases and J 3 bases; bases outside gene matches: 6. Germline CDR1 reads SGHVS; CDR2 reads FQNEAQ. CDR3 length: 15 residues.

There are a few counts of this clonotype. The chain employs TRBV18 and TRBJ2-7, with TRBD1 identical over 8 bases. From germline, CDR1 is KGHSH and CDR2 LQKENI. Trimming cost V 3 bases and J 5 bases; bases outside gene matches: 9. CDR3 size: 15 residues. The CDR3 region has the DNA TGTGCCAGCTCACCCTCGGACAGGGTCTTCCACGAGCAGTACTTC. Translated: CASSPSDRVFHEQYF.

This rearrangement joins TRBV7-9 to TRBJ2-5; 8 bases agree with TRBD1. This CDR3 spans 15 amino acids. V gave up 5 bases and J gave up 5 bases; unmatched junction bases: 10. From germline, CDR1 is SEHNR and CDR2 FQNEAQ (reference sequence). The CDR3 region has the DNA TGTGCCAGCAGCCCCACGACAGGGGACTGGGAGACCCAGTACTTC. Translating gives CASSPTTGDWETQYF.

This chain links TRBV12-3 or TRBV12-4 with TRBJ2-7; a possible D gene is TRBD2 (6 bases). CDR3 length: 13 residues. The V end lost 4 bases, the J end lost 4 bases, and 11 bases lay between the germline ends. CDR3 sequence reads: CASSSVLAYEQYF. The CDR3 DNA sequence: TGTGCCAGCAGTTCAGTACTAGCTTACGAGCAGTACTTC.

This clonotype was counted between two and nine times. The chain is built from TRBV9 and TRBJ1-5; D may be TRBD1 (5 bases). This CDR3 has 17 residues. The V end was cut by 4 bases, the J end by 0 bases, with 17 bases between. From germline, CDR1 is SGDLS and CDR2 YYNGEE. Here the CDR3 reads CASSPQGDYYSNQPQHF. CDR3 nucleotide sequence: TGTGCCAGCAGCCCCCAGGGAGACTACTATAGCAATCAGCCCCAGCATTTT.

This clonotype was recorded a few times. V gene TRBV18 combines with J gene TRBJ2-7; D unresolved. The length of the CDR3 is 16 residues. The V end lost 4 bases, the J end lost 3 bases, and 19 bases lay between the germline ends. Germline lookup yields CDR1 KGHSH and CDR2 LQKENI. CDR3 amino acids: CASSQTPGITSYEQYF. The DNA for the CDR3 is TGTGCCAGCTCACAAACGCCCGGTATCACCAGCTACGAGCAGTACTTC.

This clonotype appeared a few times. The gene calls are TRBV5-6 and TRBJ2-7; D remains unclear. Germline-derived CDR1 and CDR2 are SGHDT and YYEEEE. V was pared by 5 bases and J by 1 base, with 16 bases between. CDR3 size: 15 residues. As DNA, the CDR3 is TGTGCCAGCAGACCGGGCGGACGGTCGTCCTACGAGCAGTACTTC. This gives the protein CASRPGGRSSYEQYF.

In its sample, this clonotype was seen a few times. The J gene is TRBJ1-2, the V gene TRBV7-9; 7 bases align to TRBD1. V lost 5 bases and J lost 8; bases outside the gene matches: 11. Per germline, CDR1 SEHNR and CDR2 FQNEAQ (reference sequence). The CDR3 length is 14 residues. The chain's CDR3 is CASSPNDRVDGYTF. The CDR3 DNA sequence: TGTGCCAGCAGCCCGAACGACAGGGTTGACGGCTACACCTTC. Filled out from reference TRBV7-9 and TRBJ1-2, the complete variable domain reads DTGVSQNPRHKITKRGQNVTFRCDPISEHNRLYWYRQTLGQGPEFLTYFQNEAQLEKSRLLSDRFSAERPKGSFSTLEIQRTEQGDSAMYLCASSPNDRVDGYTFGSGTRLTVV.

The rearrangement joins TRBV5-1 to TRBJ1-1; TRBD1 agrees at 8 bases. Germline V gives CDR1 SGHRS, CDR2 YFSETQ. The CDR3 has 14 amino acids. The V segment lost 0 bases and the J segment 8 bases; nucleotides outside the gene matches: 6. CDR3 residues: CASSLVSRGLEAFF. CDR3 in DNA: TGCGCCAGCAGCTTGGTTTCCAGGGGGCTCGAAGCTTTCTTT.

CDR3 region: CASRVGQASTDTQYF. The DNA of the CDR3 is TGTGCCAGCAGGGTCGGACAGGCCAGCACAGATACGCAGTATTTT. The rearrangement links TRBV6-6 to TRBJ2-3; 7 bases line up with TRBD1. This CDR3 region has 15 residues. Germline V gene data show CDR1 as MNHNY and CDR2 as SVGAGI (reference sequence). Trimming at V came to 6 bases and at J to 0 bases, leaving 6 bases not matched to a gene.